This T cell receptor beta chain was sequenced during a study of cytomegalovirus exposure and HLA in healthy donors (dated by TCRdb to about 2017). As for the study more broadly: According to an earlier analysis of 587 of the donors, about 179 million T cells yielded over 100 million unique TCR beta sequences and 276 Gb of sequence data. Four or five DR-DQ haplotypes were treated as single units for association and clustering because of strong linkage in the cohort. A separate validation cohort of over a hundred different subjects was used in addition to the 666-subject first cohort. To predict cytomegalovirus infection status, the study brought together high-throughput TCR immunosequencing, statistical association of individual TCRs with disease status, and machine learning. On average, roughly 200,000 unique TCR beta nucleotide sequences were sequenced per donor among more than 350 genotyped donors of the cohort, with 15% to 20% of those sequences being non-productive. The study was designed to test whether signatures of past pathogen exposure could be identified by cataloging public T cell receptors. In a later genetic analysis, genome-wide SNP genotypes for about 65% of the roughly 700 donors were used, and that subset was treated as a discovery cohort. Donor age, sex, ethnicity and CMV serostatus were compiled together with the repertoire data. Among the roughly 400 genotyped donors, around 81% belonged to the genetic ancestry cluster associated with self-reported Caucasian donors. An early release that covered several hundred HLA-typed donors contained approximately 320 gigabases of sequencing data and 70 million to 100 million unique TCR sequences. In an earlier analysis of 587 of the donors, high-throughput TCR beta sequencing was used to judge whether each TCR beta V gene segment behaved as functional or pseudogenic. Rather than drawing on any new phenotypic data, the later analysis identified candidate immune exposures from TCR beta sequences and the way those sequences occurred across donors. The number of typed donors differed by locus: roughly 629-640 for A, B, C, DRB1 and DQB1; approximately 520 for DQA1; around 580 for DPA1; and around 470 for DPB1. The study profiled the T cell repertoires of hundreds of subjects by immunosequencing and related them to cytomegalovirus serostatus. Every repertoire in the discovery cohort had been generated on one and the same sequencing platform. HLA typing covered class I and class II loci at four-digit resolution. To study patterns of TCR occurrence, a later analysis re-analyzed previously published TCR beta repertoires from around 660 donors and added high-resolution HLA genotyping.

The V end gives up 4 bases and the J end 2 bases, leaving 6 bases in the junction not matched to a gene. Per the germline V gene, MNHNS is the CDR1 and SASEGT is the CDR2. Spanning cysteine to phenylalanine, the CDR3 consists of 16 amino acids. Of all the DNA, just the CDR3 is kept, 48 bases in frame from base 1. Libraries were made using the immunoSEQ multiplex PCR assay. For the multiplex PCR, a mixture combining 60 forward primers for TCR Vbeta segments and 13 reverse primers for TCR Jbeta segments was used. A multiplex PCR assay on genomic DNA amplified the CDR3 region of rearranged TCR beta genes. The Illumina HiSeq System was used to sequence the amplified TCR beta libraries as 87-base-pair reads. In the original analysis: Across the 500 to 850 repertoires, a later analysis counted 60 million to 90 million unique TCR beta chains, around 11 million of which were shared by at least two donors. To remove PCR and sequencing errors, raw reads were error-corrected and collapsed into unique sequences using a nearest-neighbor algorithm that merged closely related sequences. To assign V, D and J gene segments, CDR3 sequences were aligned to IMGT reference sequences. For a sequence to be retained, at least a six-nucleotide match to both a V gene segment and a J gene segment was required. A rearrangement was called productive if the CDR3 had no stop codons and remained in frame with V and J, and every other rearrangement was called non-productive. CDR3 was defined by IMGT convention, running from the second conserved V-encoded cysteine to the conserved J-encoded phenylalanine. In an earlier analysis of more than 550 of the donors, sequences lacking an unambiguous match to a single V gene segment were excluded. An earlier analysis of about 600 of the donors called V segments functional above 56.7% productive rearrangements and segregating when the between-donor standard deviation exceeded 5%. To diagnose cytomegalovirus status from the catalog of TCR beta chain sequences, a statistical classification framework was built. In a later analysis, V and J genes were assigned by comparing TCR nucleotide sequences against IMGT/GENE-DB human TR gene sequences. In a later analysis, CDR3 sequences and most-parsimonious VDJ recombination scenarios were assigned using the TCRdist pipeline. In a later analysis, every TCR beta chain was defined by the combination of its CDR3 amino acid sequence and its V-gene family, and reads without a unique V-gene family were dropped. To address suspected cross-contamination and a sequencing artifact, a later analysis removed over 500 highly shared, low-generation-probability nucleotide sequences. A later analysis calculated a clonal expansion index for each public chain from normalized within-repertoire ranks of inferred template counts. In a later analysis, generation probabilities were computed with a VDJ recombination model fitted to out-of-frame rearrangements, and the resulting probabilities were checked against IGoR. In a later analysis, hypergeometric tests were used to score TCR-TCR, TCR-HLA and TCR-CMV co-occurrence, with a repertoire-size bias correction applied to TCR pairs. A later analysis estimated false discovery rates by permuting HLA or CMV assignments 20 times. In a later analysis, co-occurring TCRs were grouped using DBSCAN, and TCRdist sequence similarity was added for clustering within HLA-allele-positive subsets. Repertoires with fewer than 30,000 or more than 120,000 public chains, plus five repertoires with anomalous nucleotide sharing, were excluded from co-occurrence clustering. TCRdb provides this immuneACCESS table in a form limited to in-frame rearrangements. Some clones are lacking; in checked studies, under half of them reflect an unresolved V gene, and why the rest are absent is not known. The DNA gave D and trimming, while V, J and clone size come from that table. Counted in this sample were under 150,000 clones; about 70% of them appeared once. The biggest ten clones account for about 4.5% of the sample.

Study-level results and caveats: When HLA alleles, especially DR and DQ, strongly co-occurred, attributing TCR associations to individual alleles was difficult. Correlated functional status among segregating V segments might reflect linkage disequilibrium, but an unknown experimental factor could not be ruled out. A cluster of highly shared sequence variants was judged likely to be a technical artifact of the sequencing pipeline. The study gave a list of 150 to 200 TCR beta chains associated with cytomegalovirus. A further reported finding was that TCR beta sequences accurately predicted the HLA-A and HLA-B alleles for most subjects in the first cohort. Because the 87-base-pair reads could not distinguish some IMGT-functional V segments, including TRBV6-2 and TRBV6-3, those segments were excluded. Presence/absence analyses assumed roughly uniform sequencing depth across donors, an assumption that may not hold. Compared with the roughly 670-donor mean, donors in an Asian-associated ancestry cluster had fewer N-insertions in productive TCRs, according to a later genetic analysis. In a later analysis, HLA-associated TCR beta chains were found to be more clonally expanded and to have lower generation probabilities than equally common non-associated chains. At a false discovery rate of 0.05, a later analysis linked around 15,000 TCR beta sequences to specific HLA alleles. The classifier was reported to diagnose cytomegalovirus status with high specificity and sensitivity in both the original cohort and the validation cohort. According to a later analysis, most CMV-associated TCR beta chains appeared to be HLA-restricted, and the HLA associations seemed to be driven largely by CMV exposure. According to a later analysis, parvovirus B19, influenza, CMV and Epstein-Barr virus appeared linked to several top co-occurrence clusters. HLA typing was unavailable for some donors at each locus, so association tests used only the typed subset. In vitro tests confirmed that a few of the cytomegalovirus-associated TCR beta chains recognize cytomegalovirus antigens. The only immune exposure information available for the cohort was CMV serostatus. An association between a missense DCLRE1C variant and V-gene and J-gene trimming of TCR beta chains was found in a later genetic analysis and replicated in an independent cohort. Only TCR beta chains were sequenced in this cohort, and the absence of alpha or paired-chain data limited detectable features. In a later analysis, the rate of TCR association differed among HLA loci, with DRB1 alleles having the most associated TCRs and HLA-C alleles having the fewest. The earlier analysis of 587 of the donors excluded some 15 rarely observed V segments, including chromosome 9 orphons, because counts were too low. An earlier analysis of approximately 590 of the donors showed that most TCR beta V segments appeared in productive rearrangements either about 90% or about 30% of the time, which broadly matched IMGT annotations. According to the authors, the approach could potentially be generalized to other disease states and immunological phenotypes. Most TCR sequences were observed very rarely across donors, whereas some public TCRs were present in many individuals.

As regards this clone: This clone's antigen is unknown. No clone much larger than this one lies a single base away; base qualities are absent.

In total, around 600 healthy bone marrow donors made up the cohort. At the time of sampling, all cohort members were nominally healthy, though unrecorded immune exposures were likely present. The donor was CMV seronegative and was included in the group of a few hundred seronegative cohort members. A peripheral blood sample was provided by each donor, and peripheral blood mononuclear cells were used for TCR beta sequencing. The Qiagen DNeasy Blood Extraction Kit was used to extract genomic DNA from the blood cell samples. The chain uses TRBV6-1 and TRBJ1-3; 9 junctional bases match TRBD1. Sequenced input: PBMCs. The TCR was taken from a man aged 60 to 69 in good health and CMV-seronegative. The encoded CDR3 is CASSGTGTGTGNTIYF. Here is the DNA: TGTGCCAGCAGTGGGACCGGGACAGGGACTGGAAACACCATATATTTT.